This TCR beta chain was obtained from a study of cytotoxic CD8 clonotypes in ibrutinib-treated CLL. Looking at the study overall: Partial response occurred in roughly 25 patients and complete response in 2; at median about 6 years, about 14 remained remitted and some 12 progressed.

Only in-frame clones appear in the TCRdb table, and some are missing; sequencing was by immunoSEQ multiplex PCR. This table holds 130,000 or so clones, 70% to 80% found once. General study points: Baseline values of clonality outstripped age-matched healthy donors and followed circulating CD8+ T-cell counts.

This clone was seen just once. As yet, its antigen is unknown. The germline V gene encodes CDR1 SGHNT and CDR2 YENEEA. V gave up 6 bases and J gave up 2 bases, with 18 bases separating them. CDR3 length: 16 residues. J is TRBJ2-3 and V is TRBV11-3; tentative D call: TRBD2 (5 bases). The material sequenced was PBMCs, taken after 12 months of ibrutinib treatment. The source of this sequence is a human donor with chronic lymphocytic leukemia. The CDR3: CASSPRPTGITDTQYF. The CDR3 DNA reads as TGTGCCAGCAGTCCACGCCCCACGGGAATCACAGATACGCAGTATTTT.